The 5 T cell receptor beta chains below were found in one sample sequenced in a study of cytomegalovirus exposure and HLA in healthy donors. With 60 Vbeta and 13 Jbeta primers, the PCR was carried out. Clones were sequenced by immunoSEQ multiplex PCR, and TCRdb holds only the in-frame ones, with some missing. The data show 110,000 to 150,000 clones, approximately 80% seen once. Sequencing was performed on PBMCs. These receptors all stem from a woman aged 55-70 years in good health and CMV-seropositive.

The chain employs TRBV5-4 and TRBJ2-1; 13 nucleotides match TRBD2. CDR1 and CDR2 (germline): SGHNT, YYREEE (reference sequence). V shed 0 bases, J shed 7 bases, and the junction held 7 bases outside the gene matches. The length of the CDR3 is 17 residues. The CDR3 DNA sequence: TGTGCCAGCAGCTTGGCTGCACTAGCGGGAGGGCGGAATGAGCAGTTCTTC. Protein product: CASSLAALAGGRNEQFF. Together with reference TRBV5-4 and TRBJ2-1, the CDR3 gives the full variable domain: ETGVTQSPTHLIKTRGQQVTLRCSSQSGHNTVSWYQQALGQGPQFIFQYYREEENGRGNFPPRFSGLQFPNYSSELNVNALELDDSALYLCASSLAALAGGRNEQFFGPGTRLTVL.

The chain couples TRBV6-5 to TRBJ2-7, with D possibly TRBD1 on 5 matching bases. Germline V gene sequence: CDR1 MNHEY, CDR2 SVGAGI. CDR3 length equals 12 residues. The germline V and J ends were trimmed by 4 bases and 3 bases, with 7 bases remaining between them. The CDR3 DNA sequence: TGTGCCAGCAGTTTAGACAGCTACGAGCAGTACTTC. As protein: CASSLDSYEQYF.

In this sample, this clone turned up once. This sequence joins TRBV7-9 and TRBJ2-7; perhaps TRBD2 as D (7 bases). The germline CDR1 and CDR2 sequences are SEHNR and FQNEAQ (reference sequence). V lost 4 bases, J lost 0 bases, and 16 bases lay in between. The length of the CDR3 is 16 residues. CDR3 sequence reads: CASSSRGREGSYEQYF. CDR3 DNA sequence: TGTGCCAGCAGCTCAAGGGGGAGGGAAGGCTCCTACGAGCAGTACTTC. Using reference TRBV7-9 and TRBJ2-7 for the parts outside the CDR3, the full variable domain is DTGVSQNPRHKITKRGQNVTFRCDPISEHNRLYWYRQTLGQGPEFLTYFQNEAQLEKSRLLSDRFSAERPKGSFSTLEIQRTEQGDSAMYLCASSSRGREGSYEQYFGPGTRLTVT.

The rearrangement uses TRBV10-3 and TRBJ1-1; no reliable D call. The CDR3 loop spans 13 amino acids. V was cut by 3 bases and J by 5 bases, with 10 bases left in between. The germline V gene encodes CDR1 ENHRY and CDR2 SYGVKD. The CDR3 region is CAISDQDWTEAFF. The CDR3 DNA is TGTGCCATCAGTGATCAGGATTGGACTGAAGCTTTCTTT.

This clone was recorded a few times. V usage is TRBV4-3 and J usage is TRBJ2-3; 15 positions agree with TRBD2. Germline CDR1 is LGHNA and CDR2 is YSLEER. This CDR3 contains 15 residues. V was pared by 0 bases and J by 14 bases, with 6 bases of the junction left unmatched. The CDR3 loop is CASSQDRTSGRVPYF. DNA for the CDR3: TGCGCCAGCAGCCAAGATAGGACTAGCGGGAGGGTCCCGTATTTT.